What follows describes a single TCR beta chain. Its antigen is not known. PCR primers comprised 60 Vbeta and 13 Jbeta primers. Some clones are missing from TCRdb's copy, which holds only in-frame ones; the method was immunoSEQ multiplex PCR. The sample records fewer than 150,000 clones, 80% being singletons. The CDR3 has 15 amino acids. The germline V gene has CDR1 SGHTA and CDR2 FQGTGA. These data originate in a study of cytomegalovirus exposure and HLA in healthy donors. Study observations and caveats: Reports credit the classifier with highly specific, highly sensitive diagnosis of cytomegalovirus status. TCR beta sequences reportedly predicted the HLA-A and HLA-B alleles of most subjects accurately. In a later analysis, at a false discovery rate of 0.05, roughly 17,000 TCR beta sequences were associated with HLA alleles.

The V gene is TRBV7-3, the J gene TRBJ2-5; the D gene is possibly TRBD2 (6 bases). The DNA end favors TRBJ2-7, so the J call may be wrong. The TCR sequence derives from a female donor in good health and CMV-seropositive. The specimen sequenced was PBMCs. The CDR3 nucleotides are TGTGCCAGCAGCCGTAGGATCGGAGGGACCGACGAGCAGTACTTC. Translated: CASSRRIGGTDEQYF.